This T cell receptor beta chain was obtained from a study of cytomegalovirus exposure and HLA in healthy donors. Study-level findings and limits: The authors later linked a missense DCLRE1C variant to TCR beta V- and J-gene trimming. Based on reports, TCR beta sequences accurately predicted HLA-A and HLA-B alleles for most subjects. Another analysis was done later, and it associated around 17,000 TCR beta sequences with HLA alleles at 0.05 false discovery rate.

Notes on this clone: Its antigen is currently unknown.

The germline V gene has CDR1 ENHRY and CDR2 SYGVKD. CDR3 length equals 15 residues. V shed 5 bases and J shed 0 bases, with 14 bases lying between them. The PCR was carried out with 60 Vbeta primers and 13 Jbeta primers. Only in-frame clones appear in the TCRdb table, and some are missing; sequencing was by immunoSEQ multiplex PCR. The data contain 100,000 or so clones, 55% to 65% of them singletons. The sample taken for sequencing was PBMCs. The chain couples TRBV10-3 to TRBJ2-7; the D gene is possibly TRBD1 (5 bases). The sequence derives from a man aged 25-45 years in good health and CMV-seropositive. The CDR3 nucleotides are TGTGCCATCAGTAATATCACAGGTAGCTCCTACGAGCAGTACTTC. It encodes CAISNITGSSYEQYF.